These 18 T cell receptor beta chains were sequenced from one sample in a study of early T cells in non-severe SARS-CoV-2 infection. TCRdb passed the 5' RACE reads through MiXCR, listing each CDR3 protein once. The sample contains approximately 70,000 distinct CDR3 sequences, approximately 12% of which appear only once. Sequenced input: whole blood. Receptor source: an adult who was a healthcare worker with PCR-confirmed SARS-CoV-2 infection or an uninfected control (not recorded which).

Ten or more counts support this clonotype. The chain uses TRBV12-3 or TRBV12-4 and TRBJ1-6, with 7 bases aligning to TRBD1. Trimming at V came to 7 bases and at J to 6 bases, leaving 9 bases not matched to a gene. CDR3 length equals 15 residues. The CDR3 protein is CASTLFGQANSPLHF. The CDR3 bases are TGTGCCAGCACTCTTTTCGGACAGGCTAATTCACCCCTCCACTTT.

This clonotype was observed at least ten times. The rearrangement joins TRBV20-1 to TRBJ2-7; 8 bases agree with TRBD2. This CDR3 is 15 amino acids long. Germline CDR1 and CDR2: DFQATT and SNEGSKA (reference sequence). The J segment lost 6 bases and the V segment lost 1 base, leaving 11 bases of the junction unmatched. CDR3 sequence reads: CSARATGGPRGEQYF. The CDR3, as DNA: TGCAGTGCTAGAGCTACGGGGGGGCCTCGTGGCGAGCAGTACTTC.

This clonotype was seen at least ten times. The chain uses TRBV19 and TRBJ1-2; D gene ambiguous. CDR1 LNHDA and CDR2 SQIVND come from the germline V gene (reference sequence). Trimming took off 7 bases at V and 4 bases at J, with 10 bases between the two ends. The CDR3 is 12 amino acids. CDR3 coding DNA: TGTGCCAGTACGCAGAAAGGCTATGGCTACACCTTC. It codes for CASTQKGYGYTF.

V gene TRBV7-2 combines with J gene TRBJ2-1, with 11 bases matching TRBD2. The CDR3 consists of 15 residues. After removal of 4 bases from V and 7 bases from J, the junction contained 6 bases not matched to a gene. Germline loops: CDR1 SGHTA, CDR2 FQGNSA. The CDR3 here is CASSSLAGGSNEQFF. The CDR3 DNA reads TGTGCCAGCAGCTCATTAGCGGGAGGGAGTAATGAGCAGTTCTTC.

As for this clonotype: Germline and junction disagree at one end, which may indicate a read error. The chain carries TRBV14 and TRBJ2-1, with TRBD2 matching over 10 bases. The CDR3 has 14 amino acids. Germline V gene lookup returns CDR1 SGHDN and CDR2 FVKESK. CDR3 loop: CASNQLAGRDEQFF. The CDR3 coding sequence is TGTGCCAGCAACCAACTAGCGGGAAGGGATGAGCAGTTCTTC.

This clonotype occurred many times. The chain recombines TRBV7-9 with TRBJ2-7; weak D call: TRBD1 (6 bases). V was trimmed by 1 base and J by 5 bases, leaving 6 bases between them. This CDR3 has 12 residues. Per germline, CDR1 SEHNR and CDR2 FQNEAQ (reference sequence). The CDR3, as DNA: TGTGCCAGCAGCTTAGGACAGGACGAGCAGTACTTC. Amino acids: CASSLGQDEQYF.

This rearrangement joins TRBV4-2 to TRBJ2-1; the D gene could be TRBD1 or TRBD2 (5 bases each). Trimming pared 0 bases from V and 10 bases from J, leaving 10 bases between. The CDR3 loop spans 13 amino acids. Germline V gene sequence: CDR1 LGHNA, CDR2 YNFKEQ. CDR3 protein: CASSQDSGREQFF. DNA for the CDR3: TGTGCCAGCAGCCAAGATTCGGGGCGGGAGCAGTTCTTC.

This clonotype was detected only once. The chain joins TRBV6-2 or TRBV6-3 to TRBJ2-7; maybe TRBD1 (5 bases). The V end was cut by 2 bases, the J end by 4 bases, with 15 bases between. The CDR3 totals 15 residues. CDR1 and CDR2 (germline): MNHEY, SVGEGT. The CDR3 is CASSYGSTGPYEQYF. The DNA for the CDR3 is TGTGCCAGCAGTTACGGGTCAACAGGCCCGTACGAGCAGTACTTC.

This clonotype was recorded at least ten times. The chain has TRBV4-3 and TRBJ2-7, with D perhaps TRBD2 (5 bases). CDR1 and CDR2 from the germline V gene are LGHNA and YSLEER. Deletions cut 0 bases from V and 0 bases from J, with 12 bases between. The CDR3 spans 16 residues. CDR3 in DNA: TGCGCCAGCAGCCAAGATAGGAGCGGCTTCTCCTACGAGCAGTACTTC. It is translated as CASSQDRSGFSYEQYF.

This clonotype was seen at least ten times. The chain has TRBV4-3 and TRBJ1-6; TRBD1 is a possible D gene (5 bases). This CDR3 is 16 amino acids long. Per germline, CDR1 LGHNA and CDR2 YSLEER. Trimming cost V 0 bases and J 10 bases, with 16 bases left between them. CDR3 in amino acids: CASSQDGQGIESPLHF. The CDR3 nucleotides read TGCGCCAGCAGCCAAGATGGGCAGGGAATCGAGTCACCCCTCCACTTT.

At least ten counts were recorded for this clonotype. J is TRBJ2-3 and V is TRBV10-1, with unresolved D. CDR1 and CDR2 from the germline V gene are WNHNN and SYGVQD (reference sequence). CDR3 length equals 13 residues. Trimming took 0 bases from V and 3 from J, leaving 4 bases between them. The CDR3 protein is CASSESYTDTQYF. Here the CDR3 DNA reads TGCGCCAGCAGTGAGTCGTATACAGATACGCAGTATTTT.

The chain carries TRBV12-3 or TRBV12-4 and TRBJ2-3; D may match TRBD1 or TRBD2 (5 bases each). This CDR3 is built from 14 residues. V was shortened by 8 bases and J by 6 bases, with 18 bases between the two germline ends. CDR3 residues: CASDGTGLLDTQYF. DNA for the CDR3: TGTGCCAGCGACGGGACCGGTTTATTGGATACGCAGTATTTT.

The gene calls are TRBV3-1 and TRBJ1-3; D is unresolved. The CDR3 consists of 16 residues. CDR1 and CDR2 (germline): LGHDT, YNNKEL (reference sequence). Trimming took 0 bases from V and 4 from J, leaving 13 bases between them. CDR3 sequence (DNA): TGTGCCAGCAGCCAAGAGGGTAGATTCTCCGGAAACACCATATATTTT. Residues: CASSQEGRFSGNTIYF.

The table lists this clonotype with many counts. The chain employs TRBV5-1 and TRBJ2-6; D is perhaps TRBD1 (5 bases). V was clipped by 3 bases and J by 2 bases, with 12 bases between them. Germline V CDR1 and CDR2: SGHRS, YFSETQ. The CDR3 contains 16 residues. CDR3 coding DNA: TGCGCCAGCAGCTATTCATCAGGGACTGGGGCCAACGTCCTGACTTTC. The encoded protein is CASSYSSGTGANVLTF.

The sample holds many counts of this clonotype. The chain links TRBV9 to TRBJ1-1, with TRBD1 identical over 7 bases. Trimming removed 4 bases from V and 5 bases from J; junction bases left unmatched: 17. Germline V lookup: CDR1 SGDLS, CDR2 YYNGEE. This CDR3 is built from 17 residues. The CDR3 sequence: CASSSSRTGAGETEAFF. CDR3 nucleotide sequence: TGTGCCAGCAGCTCCTCAAGGACAGGCGCAGGGGAGACTGAAGCTTTCTTT.

This clonotype was seen repeatedly, ten times or more. The chain recombines TRBV20-1 with TRBJ2-7; D is ambiguous. Per the germline V gene, CDR1 is DFQATT and CDR2 is SNEGSKA (reference sequence). The length of the CDR3 is 12 residues. V was pared by 0 bases and J by 6 bases, with 9 bases between. DNA of the CDR3: TGCAGTGCTAGAGACCTAGGCGTCGAGCAGTACTTC. Translating it yields CSARDLGVEQYF.

The chain is built from TRBV20-1 and TRBJ2-1; the match to TRBD2 covers 8 bases. Unmatched junction bases numbered 10, after V lost 0 bases and J lost 9 bases. Germline CDR1 and CDR2: DFQATT and SNEGSKA (reference sequence). The CDR3 totals 15 residues. CDR3 DNA: TGCAGTGCTAGAGATAGTTCTGGCGGGAGGACTGAGCAGTTCTTC. It translates to CSARDSSGGRTEQFF.

This chain connects TRBV7-9 to TRBJ1-2; D is perhaps TRBD1 (6 bases). This CDR3 has 14 amino acids. The V gene's germline CDR1 is SEHNR and CDR2 FQNEAQ (reference sequence). Trimming stripped 2 bases from V and 8 bases from J, with 15 bases between. The CDR3 reads CASSLTERDTGYTF. CDR3 bases: TGTGCCAGCAGCTTAACGGAACGGGACACCGGCTACACCTTC.